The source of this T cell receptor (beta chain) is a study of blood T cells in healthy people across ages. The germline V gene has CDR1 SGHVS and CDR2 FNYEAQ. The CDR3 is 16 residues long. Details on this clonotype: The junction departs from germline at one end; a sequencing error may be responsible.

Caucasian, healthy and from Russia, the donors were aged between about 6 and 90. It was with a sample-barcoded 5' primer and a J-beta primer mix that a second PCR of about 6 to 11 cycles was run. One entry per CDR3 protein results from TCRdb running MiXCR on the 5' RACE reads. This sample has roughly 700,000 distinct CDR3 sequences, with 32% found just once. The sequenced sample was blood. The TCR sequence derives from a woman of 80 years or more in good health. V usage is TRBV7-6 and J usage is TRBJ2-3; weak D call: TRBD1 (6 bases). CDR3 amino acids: CASSLGGRSGTDTQYF. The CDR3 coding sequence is TGTGCCAGCAGTTTAGGGGGTAGAAGTGGCACAGATACGCAGTATTTT.